This T cell receptor (beta chain) was observed in a study of Tregs in tolerant kidney transplant recipients. Per the germline V gene, CDR1 is SNHLY and CDR2 is FYNNEI. J lost 4 bases, V lost 6 bases, and 12 bases had no gene match. The length of the CDR3 is 16 residues. Some clones are missing from TCRdb's copy, which holds only in-frame ones; the method was immunoSEQ multiplex PCR. The sample holds 48,000 or so clones. Note on this clone: With the read ending 3 residues before the CDR3 end, the germline J gene is used to fill in that end.

The sample here was CD4+ T cells from blood, taken before the transplant. The chain is built from TRBV2 and TRBJ2-5, with 9 bases identical to TRBD1. The clonotype was recovered from a human donor who received a combined kidney and bone marrow transplant. The CDR3 reads CASRVQGAVPTETQYF. CDR3 DNA, as far as it was read: TGTGCCAGCAGGGTACAGGGGGCGGTCCCCACAGAGACC.